The clone carrying this T cell receptor beta chain has at least ten counts. The data belong to a study of low-dose radiotherapy and immunotherapy resistance in tumors. Primers targeting TRAV and TRBV primed first-strand cDNA, covering alpha and beta chains. It was with a constant-region primer and a V-primer adapter that TCRs were amplified over approximately 18 PCR cycles. TCRdb redid the calling of the reads with MiXCR, one entry per CDR3 protein. Here the sample spans around 100,000 distinct CDR3 sequences, around 21% being singletons. Time point in this sample: after trial treatment. Treatment meaning: LDRT plus nivolumab, ipilimumab, low-dose cyclophosphamide and aspirin (RACIN trial). Donors received nivolumab, ipilimumab, aspirin, low-dose cyclophosphamide and low-dose radiotherapy. The sample here was PBMCs, taken after low-dose radiotherapy plus immunotherapy. This clonotype was sampled from a male donor with prostate cancer.

The CDR3 coding sequence is TGTGCCAGCAGTAAGCGACAGCCACCCCTCCACTTT. This translates into CASSKRQPPLHF. V usage is TRBV6-5 and J usage is TRBJ1-6; D may be TRBD1 (5 bases). V lost 5 bases, J lost 11 bases, and 10 bases lay in between. CDR1 and CDR2 (germline): MNHEY, SVGAGI. This CDR3 has 12 amino acids.